This T cell receptor (beta chain) was profiled in a study of T cell responses to AZD1222 COVID-19 vaccine (TCRdb year 2021). In terms of the full investigation: TCR sequencing covered fewer than 250 trial participants: 200 to 220 given two doses of AZD1222 and 26 given two doses of MenACWY control vaccine. Trial participants were enrolled by age into 18-55, 56-69 and 70-plus year subgroups, with approximately 160, 26 and 62 TCR-sequenced participants respectively.

About this clone itself: Its antigen is currently not known. Per-nucleotide qualities are absent, and no much larger clonotype sits a single base away.

This specimen's time point label, interpreted: baseline before first vaccination. Per the publication, the treatment or condition label means: meningococcal conjugate vaccine given as trial control. Vaccinee samples came from UK trials COV001 and COV002, including a single-blind randomized controlled phase 2/3 trial of AZD1222 (ChAdOx1 nCoV-19) in healthy adults. For TCRbeta chain sequencing, PBMC samples were collected from trial participants at day 0 and at day 28 after the second dose. The CDR3 numbers 13 residues from cysteine through phenylalanine. The DNA shown is the 39-base CDR3, in frame from base 1. CDR1 and CDR2, looked up from the germline V gene, are SNHLY and FYNNEI. Trimming at the junction amounts to 6 bases on V and 3 bases on J, and the germline ends lie 11 bases apart. The paper's findings and limits, for the study overall: Epitopes outside the regions mutated in the B.1.351 and B.1.1.7 variants were reportedly recognized by nearly half of the unique spike-specific TCRs. CD4 TCRs associated with the vaccine covered the entire spike protein, and the dominant responses were in regions 160-218 and 743-854. Most participants were white British and females outnumbered males, and the authors suggested that clonal diversity may have been underestimated. After two AZD1222 doses, spike-specific TCR breadth and depth were significantly higher than at day 0 and than in MenACWY recipients. No day 14 peak-response samples were available, so repertoires were characterized only after the peak T cell response. Conclusions about previously exposed vaccinees are limited, since just six or seven AZD1222 recipients were seropositive for SARS-CoV-2 at baseline. The 56-69-year group was small, and its depth increase did not reach significance, likely because of low power.

The CDR3 regions of human TCRbeta chains were analyzed by immunosequencing. On the study's bioinformatics: TCRs in the repertoires were matched against a reference library of SARS-CoV-2-specific TCRs that had been generated with the MIRA antigen-specificity platform. Breadth meant the fraction of unique TCRs that were SARS-CoV-2-associated, whereas depth meant the fraction of total T cells that were SARS-CoV-2-associated. Each spike-specific TCR was assigned to its reactive spike region and to a CD4 or CD8 class using the MIRA data. Log10-transformed breadth and depth values were compared by one-way ANOVA with Sidak's multiple comparisons tests. What TCRdb holds here is the immuneACCESS table cut down to in-frame rearrangements. Part of the clones is not present; checked against another copy, under half of the missing clones reflect an unresolved V gene, and the others are unexplained. V and J calls plus clone size are reproduced from that table; the DNA served to infer D and trimming. The sample yields about 110,000 clones; around nine tenths were counted once. The ten largest clones capture 3% to 3.5% of the sample.

This sequence originates from an adult in good health. This material consisted of peripheral blood, taken on day 0 of MenACWY control vaccination. The rearrangement joined TRBV2 to TRBJ1-2; TRBD1 is a possible D gene, resting on 6 matching bases. CDR3 sequence: CASRPGVDYGYTF. The sequenced DNA is TGTGCCAGCAGGCCAGGGGTGGACTATGGCTACACCTTC.